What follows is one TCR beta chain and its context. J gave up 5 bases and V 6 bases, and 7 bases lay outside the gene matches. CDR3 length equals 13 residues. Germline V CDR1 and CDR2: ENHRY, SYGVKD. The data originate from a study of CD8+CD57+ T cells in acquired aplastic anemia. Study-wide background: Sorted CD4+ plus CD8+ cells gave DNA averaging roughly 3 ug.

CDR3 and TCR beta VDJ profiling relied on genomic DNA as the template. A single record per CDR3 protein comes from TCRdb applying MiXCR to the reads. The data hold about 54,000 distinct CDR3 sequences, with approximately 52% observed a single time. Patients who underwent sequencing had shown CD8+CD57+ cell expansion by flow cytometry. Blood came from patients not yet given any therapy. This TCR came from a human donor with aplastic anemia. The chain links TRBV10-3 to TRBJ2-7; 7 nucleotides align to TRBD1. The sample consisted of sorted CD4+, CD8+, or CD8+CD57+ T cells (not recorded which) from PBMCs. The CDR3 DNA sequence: TGTGCCATCAGGGAGAGACAGGGCCACGAGCAGTACTTC. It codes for CAIRERQGHEQYF.